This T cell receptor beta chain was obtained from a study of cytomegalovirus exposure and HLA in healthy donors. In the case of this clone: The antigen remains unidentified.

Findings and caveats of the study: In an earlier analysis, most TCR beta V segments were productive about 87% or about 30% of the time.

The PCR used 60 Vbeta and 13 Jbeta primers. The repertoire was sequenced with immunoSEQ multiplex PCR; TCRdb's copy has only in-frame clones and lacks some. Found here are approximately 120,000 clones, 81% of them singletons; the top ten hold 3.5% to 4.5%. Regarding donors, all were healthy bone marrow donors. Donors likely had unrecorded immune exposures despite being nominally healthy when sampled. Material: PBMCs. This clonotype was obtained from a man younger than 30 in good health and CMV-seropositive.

The CDR3 spells CASSHLAGVSGEQFF. The CDR3 DNA is TGCGCCAGCAGCCACCTAGCGGGGGTATCTGGTGAGCAGTTCTTC. This chain uses TRBV4-1 with TRBJ2-1, with TRBD2 identical over 10 bases. This CDR3 has 15 residues. V gave up 3 bases and J gave up 9 bases; unmatched junction bases: 8. Germline CDR1 and CDR2: MGHRA and YSYEKL.